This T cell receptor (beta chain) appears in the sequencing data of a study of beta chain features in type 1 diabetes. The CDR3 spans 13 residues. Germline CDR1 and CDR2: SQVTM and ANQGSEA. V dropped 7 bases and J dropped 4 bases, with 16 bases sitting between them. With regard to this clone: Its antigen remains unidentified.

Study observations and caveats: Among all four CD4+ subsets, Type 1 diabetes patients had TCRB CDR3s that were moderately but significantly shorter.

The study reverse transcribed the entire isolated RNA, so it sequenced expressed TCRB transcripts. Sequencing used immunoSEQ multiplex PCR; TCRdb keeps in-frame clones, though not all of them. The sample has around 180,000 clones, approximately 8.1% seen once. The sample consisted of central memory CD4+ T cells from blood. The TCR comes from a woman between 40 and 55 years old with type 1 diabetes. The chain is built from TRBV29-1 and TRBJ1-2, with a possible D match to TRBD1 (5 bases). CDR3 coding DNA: TGCAGCGCGGGGGAAGGGACGGGCTATGGCTACACCTTC. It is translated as CSAGEGTGYGYTF.